This T cell receptor (beta chain) emerged from a study of response to subunit inactivated influenza vaccine. One entry per CDR3 protein, called by TCRdb with MiXCR from the RT-PCR reads. The sample carries some 570,000 distinct CDR3 sequences, around 10% recorded once. Germline V gene sequence: CDR1 DFQATT, CDR2 SNEGSKA (reference sequence). The CDR3 runs to 14 residues. V was trimmed by 2 bases and J by 4 bases, leaving 12 bases between them. This clonotype appeared many times. The same data also contributed to another study, on T cells expressing NK-cell markers. That work states: The authors made TCR beta cDNA libraries by 5'RACE template switching. This switching added a universal primer site and UMIs. The use of an anti-gamma-delta TCR antibody, which was added in several experiments, restricted sorting to T cells expressing alpha-beta TCR.

The V call is TRBV20-1, the J call TRBJ1-5; D ambiguous. This clonotype originated in a man between 50 and 59 years old who received an inactivated influenza vaccine. The specimen comprised PBMCs from blood, sampled on the day of vaccination. Here the CDR3 DNA reads TGCAGTGCTAGACCAGGCCCTCCTAATCAGCCCCAGCATTTT. Amino acid sequence: CSARPGPPNQPQHF.